The clone carrying this TCR beta chain came up a few times. Other DNA sequences in this specimen translate into the identical CDR3. The CDR3 has 14 amino acids. The germline V and J ends were trimmed by 2 bases and 2 bases, with 10 bases remaining between them. Germline values: CDR1 KGHSH, CDR2 LQKENI. This sample stems from a study of shared clonotypes between healthy human individuals. The method was immunoSEQ multiplex PCR; TCRdb's version includes in-frame clones alone and lacks a portion of them. Of about 1.1 million clones in the sample, about 72% are singletons; the top ten hold 0.89%. The TCR was taken from a man aged 18 to 35 in good health. Some clones in this sample may be carry-over from other donors' samples. The V gene is TRBV18, the J gene TRBJ2-7; D gene unclear. Sequencing was done on a sample of memory CD4+ T cells from PBMCs. The subset is: CD45RA-negative fraction. The CDR3 here is CASSPIGGTYEQYF. DNA of the CDR3: TGTGCCAGCTCACCAATAGGCGGAACCTACGAGCAGTACTTC.